The T cell receptor beta chain described here comes from a study of shared clonotypes between healthy human individuals. A remark on this clone: The antigen is undetermined.

The CDR3 contains 16 residues. With 0 bases clipped from V and 9 bases from J, the junction kept 7 bases outside the gene matches. The germline gives CDR1 SGHTA, CDR2 FQGTGA. Only in-frame clones appear in the TCRdb table, and some are missing; sequencing was by immunoSEQ multiplex PCR. Among about 990,000 clones listed, around three quarters were seen once. Study conclusions and caveats: An effect of sequencing depth on clonotype sharing among donors was expected.

The specimen sequenced was memory CD4+ T cells from PBMCs. Subset: CD45RA-negative fraction. The gene calls are TRBV7-3 and TRBJ2-5; TRBD2 matches 13 bases. This TCR derives from a young man in good health. Some clones in this sample may be carry-over from other donors' samples. DNA of the CDR3: TGTGCCAGCAGCTTAACGTCCCTACTAGCGGGAGGGCCCCAGTACTTC. Its translation: CASSLTSLLAGGPQYF.